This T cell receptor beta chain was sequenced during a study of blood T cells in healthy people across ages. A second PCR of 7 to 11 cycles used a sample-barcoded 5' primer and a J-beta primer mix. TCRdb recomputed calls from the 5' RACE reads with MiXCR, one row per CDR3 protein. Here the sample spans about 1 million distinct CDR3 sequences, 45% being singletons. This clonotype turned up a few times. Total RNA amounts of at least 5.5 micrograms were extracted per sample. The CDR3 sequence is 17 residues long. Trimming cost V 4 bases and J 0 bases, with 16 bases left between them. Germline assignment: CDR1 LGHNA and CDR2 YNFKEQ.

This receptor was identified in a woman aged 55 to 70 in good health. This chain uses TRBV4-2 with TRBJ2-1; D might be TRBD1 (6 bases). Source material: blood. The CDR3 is CASSPQGTLSSYNEQFF. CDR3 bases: TGTGCCAGCAGCCCACAGGGTACGTTGAGCTCCTACAATGAGCAGTTCTTC.